What follows are 27 T cell receptor beta chains derived from one specimen sequenced in a study of shared clonotypes between healthy human individuals. CD45RO-negative, CCR7-selected cells formed the naive CD8 fraction, which excluded terminally differentiated effector memory CD45RA+ cells. This table comes from immunoSEQ multiplex PCR, and its TCRdb copy is limited to in-frame clones, with some not included. The table records millions of clones, approximately 95% of them present only once. Sequencing was performed on naive CD8+ T cells sorted from blood. Receptors originate from a man younger than 35 in good health.

The J gene is TRBJ2-1, the V gene TRBV4-3; perhaps TRBD2 as D (6 bases). CDR1 is LGHNA, CDR2 YSLEER, per germline. This CDR3 is built from 16 residues. V dropped 0 bases and J dropped 2 bases, with 11 bases sitting between them. The CDR3 DNA sequence: TGCGCCAGCAGCCAAGAGGAGGGAGTTCCCTACAATGAGCAGTTCTTC. Translated, it gives CASSQEEGVPYNEQFF.

The V and J genes are TRBV13 and TRBJ2-4; 7 bases match TRBD1. The V gene end was trimmed by 2 bases and the J gene end by 2 bases; junction bases not matched to a gene: 6. This CDR3 has 16 residues. Germline CDR1 and CDR2: PRHDT and FYEKMQ (reference sequence). The CDR3 coding sequence is TGTGCCAGCAGCTTAAGAGAGGGGGCAACCAAAAACATTCAGTACTTC. Translating it yields CASSLREGATKNIQYF.

The rearrangement uses TRBV29-1 and TRBJ2-3, with a possible D match to TRBD2 (6 bases). This CDR3 comprises 12 residues. The germline V gene has CDR1 SQVTM and CDR2 ANQGSEA. The V gene lost 2 bases and the J gene lost 13 bases, with 16 bases spanning the gap. CDR3 residues: CSVENGEAPEYF. The DNA of the CDR3 is TGCAGCGTTGAAAATGGGGAGGCTCCGGAGTATTTT.

This clone is a singleton in its sample. This rearrangement joins TRBV7-9 to TRBJ2-1; D may be TRBD2 (6 bases). V was shortened by 3 bases and J by 8 bases, with 8 bases between the two germline ends. Germline loops: CDR1 SEHNR, CDR2 FQNEAQ (reference sequence). CDR3 length: 12 amino acids. In DNA form, the CDR3 reads TGTGCCAGCAGCTTCGGAGGGCATGAGCAGTTCTTC. Encoded protein: CASSFGGHEQFF.

The chain recombines TRBV30 with TRBJ2-7; D gene unclear. This CDR3 contains 12 residues. Germline lookup yields CDR1 GTSNPN and CDR2 SVGIG (reference sequence). V shed 4 bases and J shed 0 bases, with 7 bases lying between them. This CDR3 is CAWNIGSYEQYF. CDR3 nucleotide sequence: TGTGCCTGGAATATCGGCTCCTACGAGCAGTACTTC.

CDR3 nucleotide sequence: TGCGCCAGCAGCTCCGCCGGGACAGGGTTCTACGAGCAGTACTTC. Protein: CASSSAGTGFYEQYF. The rearrangement joins TRBV5-1 to TRBJ2-7; 9 bases line up with TRBD1. V trimming: 3 bases; J trimming: 3 bases; junction bases outside the gene matches: 7. Looked up from germline, CDR1 is SGHRS and CDR2 is YFSETQ. The CDR3 extends over 15 amino acids.

This clone was observed once. The J gene is TRBJ2-7, the V gene TRBV5-1; 9 bases agree with TRBD1. Germline V gene data show CDR1 as SGHRS and CDR2 as YFSETQ. The V segment lost 0 bases and the J segment 2 bases; nucleotides outside the gene matches: 9. There are 17 residues in the CDR3. In DNA, the CDR3 is TGCGCCAGCAGCTTGGGCCCGGGGACAGGGCGTACCTACGAGCAGTACTTC. Translating it yields CASSLGPGTGRTYEQYF.

As regards this clone: The sample holds other DNA sequences that translate to the same CDR3. J is TRBJ2-7 and V is TRBV6-5, with TRBD1 identical over 8 bases. CDR3 length: 16 residues. V lost 0 bases to trimming and J lost 4 bases; unmatched junction nucleotides: 8. Germline values: CDR1 MNHEY, CDR2 SVGAGI. The CDR3 loop is CASSYSGGQVTYEQYF. The CDR3 DNA follows: TGTGCCAGCAGTTACTCTGGGGGACAGGTAACGTACGAGCAGTACTTC.

This sequence joins TRBV2 and TRBJ2-7; D perhaps matches TRBD2 (6 bases). The germline V gene has CDR1 SNHLY and CDR2 FYNNEI. This CDR3 contains 14 residues. Trimming removed 6 bases from V and 2 bases from J, with 14 bases in between. The CDR3 bases are TGTGCCAGCAGAAAAGCGGGTGACCCCTACGAGCAGTACTTC. Translation: CASRKAGDPYEQYF.

V gene TRBV27 combines with J gene TRBJ2-3, with a tentative D call TRBD1 (5 bases). With 10 bases removed from V and 4 bases from J, the gap between germline ends came to 21 bases. The germline V gene has CDR1 MNHEY and CDR2 SMNVEV (reference sequence). The CDR3 length is 15 residues. The CDR3 sequence is CATAGPGKRPDTQYF. The CDR3 nucleotides are TGTGCCACAGCCGGGCCAGGGAAAAGACCAGATACGCAGTATTTT.

V and J are TRBV30 and TRBJ1-5; 11 bases fit TRBD1. Germline V gives CDR1 GTSNPN, CDR2 SVGIG (reference sequence). V lost 2 bases to trimming and J lost 11 bases; unmatched junction nucleotides: 11. The CDR3 is 15 amino acids. CDR3 bases: TGTGCCTGGAGTTCTGGACAGGGGGCGCATAGGGCCCAGCATTTT. It encodes CAWSSGQGAHRAQHF.

The chain has TRBV7-2 and TRBJ2-7; 9 bases are a match to TRBD2. V was clipped by 5 bases and J by 6 bases; unmatched bases: 14. Looked up from germline, CDR1 is SGHTA and CDR2 is FQGNSA. The CDR3 has 16 amino acids. The CDR3: CASSPRGIAGDAEQYF. CDR3 coding DNA: TGTGCCAGCAGCCCGCGTGGGATAGCGGGAGACGCCGAGCAGTACTTC.

The V call is TRBV4-3, the J call TRBJ2-7; TRBD1 agrees at 7 bases. V shed 7 bases, J shed 0 bases, and the junction held 6 bases outside the gene matches. This CDR3 is 14 amino acids long. Looked up from germline, CDR1 is LGHNA and CDR2 is YSLEER. The CDR3 DNA sequence: TGCGCCAGCAAAAGGGGACAGAGCTCCTACGAGCAGTACTTC. Amino acid sequence: CASKRGQSSYEQYF.

CDR3 DNA: TGCGCCAGCAGTGTTAGCGGGGGCCATTACGAGCAGTACTTC. Translating it yields CASSVSGGHYEQYF. This chain links TRBV5-1 with TRBJ2-7, with 9 bases aligning to TRBD2. Germline CDR1 SGHRS, CDR2 YFSETQ. The CDR3 is 14 amino acids. Trimming took 5 bases from V and 4 from J; bases not matched to a gene: 7.

V usage is TRBV2 and J usage is TRBJ1-4; D may be TRBD1 (6 bases). CDR3 length: 14 residues. Germline V gene sequence: CDR1 SNHLY, CDR2 FYNNEI. Trimming left V 3 bases short and J 12 bases short, with 17 bases between. CDR3 protein: CASSEWDYRAELFF. The CDR3 DNA sequence: TGTGCCAGCAGTGAGTGGGATTACAGGGCAGAACTGTTTTTT.

The chain joins TRBV7-9 to TRBJ2-7; 12 bases match TRBD2. Germline V lookup: CDR1 SEHNR, CDR2 FQNEAQ (reference sequence). The CDR3 has 18 residues. With V trimmed by 4 bases and J by 0 bases, 10 bases remained unmatched. The CDR3 loop is CASSSPLGTSGPSYEQYF. The CDR3 DNA is TGTGCCAGCAGCTCGCCCCTGGGGACTAGCGGGCCCTCCTACGAGCAGTACTTC.

The chain is built from TRBV20-1 and TRBJ2-1; D is unclear. This CDR3 region has 11 residues. Per germline, CDR1 DFQATT and CDR2 SNEGSKA (reference sequence). Trimming pared 4 bases from V and 3 bases from J, leaving 4 bases between. CDR3 sequence: CSAIDYNEQFF. CDR3 bases: TGCAGTGCTATAGACTACAATGAGCAGTTCTTC.

This chain uses TRBV27 with TRBJ1-5; D is unclear. The V end lost 0 bases, the J end lost 2 bases, and 5 bases lay between the germline ends. This CDR3 is built from 14 residues. Germline V gene lookup returns CDR1 MNHEY and CDR2 SMNVEV (reference sequence). CDR3 loop: CASSLSSGNQPQHF. The DNA of the CDR3 is TGTGCCAGCAGTTTATCGTCAGGCAATCAGCCCCAGCATTTT.

The chain couples TRBV4-1 to TRBJ1-5, with a tentative D call TRBD1 (6 bases). Germline-derived CDR1 and CDR2 are MGHRA and YSYEKL. V was shortened by 1 base and J by 6 bases, with 10 bases between the two germline ends. The length of the CDR3 is 14 residues. The CDR3 loop is CASSQGQGFQPQHF. CDR3 nucleotide sequence: TGCGCCAGCAGCCAAGGGCAGGGGTTTCAGCCCCAGCATTTT.

The chain is built from TRBV6-7 and TRBJ1-5, with TRBD1 as a possible D gene (6 bases). TRBV6-7 is marked as an open reading frame, function uncertain. The CDR3 is 15 amino acids. V was clipped by 5 bases and J by 3 bases, with 14 bases between them. The CDR3 DNA follows: TGTGCCAGCAGTCGCCCTGGGGGGCCCAATCAGCCCCAGCATTTT. Residues: CASSRPGGPNQPQHF.

This clone was observed a single time. V gene TRBV21-1 combines with J gene TRBJ1-2. TRBV21-1 is flagged as a pseudogene. The length of the CDR3 is 17 residues. CDR3 bases: TGTGCCAGCAATAAGGCCGGGAGGGCAGGGGCTGACTATGGCTACACCTTC. Protein: CASNKAGRAGADYGYTF.

The genes are TRBV7-9 and TRBJ2-1, with 9 bases aligning to TRBD2. V lost 4 bases, J lost 5 bases, and 12 bases stayed unmatched. Germline lookup yields CDR1 SEHNR and CDR2 FQNEAQ (reference sequence). The CDR3 has 17 amino acids. CDR3 nucleotides: TGTGCCAGCAGCTCCCCCCTCGGGTTAGCGGGAGACAATGAGCAGTTCTTC. This gives the protein CASSSPLGLAGDNEQFF.

This chain links TRBV4-3 with TRBJ1-1, with TRBD1 matching 7 bases. CDR1 and CDR2 (germline): LGHNA, YSLEER. V was pared by 9 bases and J by 5 bases, with 12 bases of the junction left unmatched. CDR3 length equals 14 residues. CDR3 nucleotides: TGCGCCAGTCAGACTTCGGTGACAGGGACTGAAGCTTTCTTT. It codes for CASQTSVTGTEAFF.

The rearrangement uses TRBV4-1 and TRBJ1-6; D is undetermined. Germline lookup yields CDR1 MGHRA and CDR2 YSYEKL. CDR3 length: 18 amino acids. V shed 0 bases and J shed 0 bases, with 12 bases lying between them. CDR3 loop: CASSQDWSPSSYNSPLHF. DNA of the CDR3: TGCGCCAGCAGCCAAGATTGGAGCCCAAGCTCCTATAATTCACCCCTCCACTTT.

V and J are TRBV30 and TRBJ2-2; 7 bases fit TRBD2. Per germline, CDR1 GTSNPN and CDR2 SVGIG (reference sequence). With V trimmed by 2 bases and J by 6 bases, 3 bases remained unmatched. The CDR3 is 13 amino acids. CDR3 sequence (DNA): TGTGCCTGGAGTATAAGCGGGGCCGGGGAGCTGTTTTTT. This encodes CAWSISGAGELFF.

The V call is TRBV7-2, the J call TRBJ2-3; D remains unclear. The CDR3 covers 14 residues. Between the trimmed V and J ends, which lost 2 bases and 0 bases, there was a span of 6 bases. Germline CDR1 is SGHTA and CDR2 is FQGNSA. In DNA, the CDR3 is TGTGCCAGCAGCTTACTGGGTAGCACAGATACGCAGTATTTT. This gives the protein CASSLLGSTDTQYF.

A note on this clone: In the same sample, other DNA sequences code for this CDR3. The chain employs TRBV9 and TRBJ1-2, with D perhaps matching TRBD1 (5 bases). The CDR3 contains 13 residues. V lost 0 bases and J lost 3, with 6 bases in between. In germline, CDR1 is SGDLS, CDR2 YYNGEE. As DNA, the CDR3 is TGTGCCAGCAGCGTAGGACAGTACTATGGCTACACCTTC. Translating gives CASSVGQYYGYTF.